Listed below are T cell receptor beta chains from one sample, sequenced in a study of long-term antiretroviral therapy in people with HIV. TCRdb keeps only in-frame clones here, not all; method: immunoSEQ multiplex PCR. Of 6,700 or so clones in the sample, about 76% were seen once. Material: unsorted PBMCs, obtained 0.1 years before starting antiretroviral therapy. The receptors derive from a man aged 18 to 29 with HIV. Each CDR3 is given with its conserved first and last residue. A D gene is named only where the DNA matches it firmly. Rows may omit the clone size; those that give it use once, few, many or a size class.

V	size	J	D	CDR3	DNA
TRBV19	few	TRBJ1-6	TRBD1	CASSARGYRYSPLHF	TGTGCCAGTAGTGCCAGGGGGTATAGATATTCACCCCTCCACTTT
TRBV21-1	medium-sized	TRBJ2-3	NA	CASSMDPTDTQYF	TGTGCCAGCAGCATGGACCCCACAGATACGCAGTATTTT
TRBV11-2	NA	TRBJ2-2	TRBD2	CASTNSGGNGELFF	TGTGCCAGCACCAATAGCGGGGGTAACGGGGAGCTGTTTTTT
TRBV5-1	NA	TRBJ2-5	NA	CASSPGTPQETQYF	TGCGCCAGCAGCCCCGGGACTCCCCAAGAGACCCAGTACTTC
TRBV14	NA	TRBJ2-2	NA	CASSYTGPGELFF	TGTGCCAGCAGCTACACAGGTCCCGGGGAGCTGTTTTTT
TRBV28	NA	TRBJ2-1	NA	CASRQKRQVLSYNEQFF	TGTGCCAGCAGGCAAAAACGACAGGTCCTCTCCTACAATGAGCAGTTCTTC
TRBV18	NA	TRBJ2-5	NA	CASSPGTGGETQYF	TGTGCCAGCTCACCCGGTACAGGAGGGGAGACCCAGTACTTC
TRBV20-1	NA	TRBJ1-2	NA	CSARQGYGYTF	TGCAGTGCTAGACAGGGCTATGGCTACACCTTC
TRBV19	NA	TRBJ1-2	TRBD1	CASSAGRDRGHGYTF	TGTGCCAGTAGTGCCGGCCGGGACAGGGGGCATGGCTACACCTTC
TRBV28	NA	TRBJ1-4	TRBD1	CASSSPYNRGEKLFF	TGTGCCAGCAGTTCCCCTTACAACAGGGGGGAAAAACTGTTTTTT
TRBV4-1	NA	TRBJ2-5	TRBD2	CASSPWTSSQETQYF	TGCGCCAGCAGCCCTTGGACTAGCAGCCAAGAGACCCAGTACTTC
TRBV18	NA	TRBJ2-5	NA	CASSPVRGETQYF	TGTGCCAGCTCACCTGTTCGGGGGGAGACCCAGTACTTC
TRBV9	NA	TRBJ2-7	NA	CASSPTGFGGEQYF	TGTGCCAGCAGCCCAACAGGATTCGGCGGCGAGCAGTACTTC
TRBV19	few	TRBJ2-7	NA	CASSMRGFYEQYF	TGTGCCAGTAGTATGAGGGGGTTCTACGAGCAGTACTTC
TRBV6-5	NA	TRBJ2-5	TRBD1	CASSPPGTEETQYF	TGTGCCAGCAGTCCCCCTGGGACAGAAGAGACCCAGTACTTC
TRBV2	NA	TRBJ1-3	TRBD1	CASREQGRNTIYF	TGTGCCAGCAGAGAACAGGGGCGAAACACCATATATTTT
TRBV2	NA	TRBJ2-5	NA	CAGQSAPWETQYF	TGTGCCGGACAAAGTGCGCCATGGGAGACCCAGTACTTC
TRBV6-1	few	TRBJ2-1	TRBD1	CASSEGWGQHNEQFF	TGTGCCAGCAGTGAAGGTTGGGGACAGCACAATGAGCAGTTCTTC
TRBV19	NA	TRBJ1-5	NA	CASSSEYSRTGGAGQPQHF	TGTGCCAGTAGTTCAGAATACTCCCGGACGGGGGGGGCTGGTCAGCCCCAGCATTTT
TRBV6-1	NA	TRBJ1-6	NA	CASSAGPYNSPLHF	TGTGCCAGCAGTGCTGGCCCCTATAATTCACCCCTCCACTTT
TRBV7-9	NA	TRBJ2-2	NA	CASSPNTGELFF	TGTGCCAGCAGCCCGAACACCGGGGAGCTGTTTTTT
TRBV30	NA	TRBJ1-4	NA	CAWSGLEARRKGEKLFF	TGTGCCTGGAGTGGGCTTGAGGCACGGCGAAAAGGAGAAAAACTGTTTTTT
TRBV5-1	NA	TRBJ2-2	NA	CASSFLESGELFF	TGCGCCAGCAGCTTTTTGGAGTCCGGGGAGCTGTTTTTT
TRBV11-1	NA	TRBJ2-3	TRBD1	CASSPAWDRSTDTQYF	TGTGCCAGCAGCCCCGCCTGGGACAGAAGCACAGATACGCAGTATTTT
TRBV11-2	NA	TRBJ2-3	NA	CASSASDTQYF	TGTGCCAGCAGCGCTTCAGATACGCAGTATTTT
TRBV6-1	NA	TRBJ1-6	NA	CASSEEGGGGSPLHF	TGTGCCAGCAGTGAAGAAGGGGGGGGTGGTTCACCCCTCCACTTT
TRBV11-2	NA	TRBJ2-7	NA	CASSRGGGEQYF	TGTGCCAGCAGCCGTGGGGGAGGCGAGCAGTACTTC
TRBV6-5	NA	TRBJ1-1	NA	CASSYSWGQLVEAFF	TGTGCCAGCAGTTACTCGTGGGGGCAGCTAGTCGAAGCTTTCTTT
TRBV7-9	NA	TRBJ2-1	NA	CASSLTGPGDNEQFF	TGTGCCAGCAGCTTAACAGGACCGGGAGACAATGAGCAGTTCTTC
TRBV29-1	NA	TRBJ1-2	TRBD1	CSVEEEGTVPGGIYGYTF	TGCAGCGTTGAAGAGGAAGGGACAGTTCCCGGTGGTATCTATGGCTACACCTTC
TRBV5-1	NA	TRBJ2-5	NA	CASSTGQQEETQYF	TGCGCCAGCAGCACAGGACAGCAAGAAGAGACCCAGTACTTC
TRBV19	once	TRBJ1-6	NA	CASTEQPKFNSPLHF	TGTGCCAGTACCGAACAGCCAAAATTTAATTCACCCCTCCACTTT
TRBV11-2	NA	TRBJ1-2	NA	CASSFGGNYGYTF	TGTGCCAGCAGCTTCGGGGGGAACTATGGCTACACCTTC
TRBV13	once	TRBJ1-1	NA	CASSLSTEAFF	TGTGCCAGCAGCCTGAGCACTGAAGCTTTCTTT
TRBV28	NA	TRBJ1-5	NA	CASSLQQGSQPQHF	TGTGCCAGCAGTCTACAACAGGGCTCTCAGCCCCAGCATTTT
TRBV10-1	medium-sized	TRBJ2-3	NA	CASSETYSTDTQYF	TGCGCCAGCAGTGAGACCTACAGCACAGATACGCAGTATTTT
TRBV6-1	NA	TRBJ2-1	TRBD2	CASSGWGLAGHREQFF	TGTGCCAGCAGTGGATGGGGACTAGCGGGCCACCGGGAGCAGTTCTTC
TRBV27	few	TRBJ1-1	NA	CASSGPWAEAFF	TGTGCCAGCAGTGGTCCTTGGGCTGAAGCTTTCTTT
TRBV6-1	NA	TRBJ1-5	NA	CASSEGGWSGQPQHF	TGTGCCAGCAGTGAAGGAGGGTGGTCCGGTCAGCCCCAGCATTTT
TRBV7-3	NA	TRBJ1-2	TRBD1	CASSLSGGGSANYGYTF	TGTGCCAGCAGCTTATCAGGGGGAGGCTCAGCTAACTATGGCTACACCTTC
TRBV6-1	NA	TRBJ1-5	NA	CASSEIWGSNQPQHF	TGTGCCAGCAGTGAGATCTGGGGTAGCAATCAGCCCCAGCATTTT
TRBV19	NA	TRBJ2-2	TRBD1	CASSIGDSTNTGELFF	TGTGCCAGTAGTATTGGGGACAGTACGAACACCGGGGAGCTGTTTTTT
TRBV6-4	NA	TRBJ2-1	NA	CASSDSEGMVDEQFF	TGTGCCAGCAGTGACTCGGAGGGAATGGTGGATGAGCAGTTCTTC
TRBV11-2	once	TRBJ1-1	TRBD1	CASSLSRTGNTEAFF	TGTGCCAGCAGCTTAAGCCGGACAGGGAACACTGAAGCTTTCTTT
TRBV5-4	NA	TRBJ1-2	NA	CASSFFSRDNYGYTF	TGTGCCAGCAGCTTCTTTTCTAGGGACAACTATGGCTACACCTTC
TRBV11-2	NA	TRBJ1-1	TRBD1	CASSTQGQGRMTAIF	TGTGCCAGCAGCACTCAGGGACAGGGTCGGATGACCGCAATCTTT
TRBV5-4	few	TRBJ1-6	NA	CASSLNFANSPLHF	TGTGCCAGCAGCTTGAATTTCGCTAATTCACCCCTCCACTTT
TRBV14	NA	TRBJ2-5	NA	CASSQVTTGKETQYF	TGTGCCAGCAGCCAGGTTACTACAGGAAAAGAGACCCAGTACTTC
TRBV6-1	NA	TRBJ1-1	NA	CASSEVGADTEAFF	TGTGCCAGCAGTGAAGTTGGGGCGGACACTGAAGCTTTCTTT
TRBV27	NA	TRBJ1-2	NA	CASSLLLDGRYGYTF	TGTGCCAGCAGTCTTCTCCTGGACGGCCGCTATGGCTACACCTTC
TRBV7-9	NA	TRBJ1-1	NA	CASSENPYVGEAFF	TGTGCCAGCAGCGAAAACCCATACGTGGGGGAAGCTTTCTTT
TRBV10-3	NA	TRBJ1-1	NA	CAIKAHPTTEAFF	TGTGCCATCAAGGCCCACCCCACAACTGAAGCTTTCTTT
TRBV27	NA	TRBJ1-2	NA	CASSPQFDSRGYTF	TGTGCCAGCAGTCCCCAATTCGACAGTCGAGGCTACACCTTC
TRBV6-5	NA	TRBJ2-1	NA	CASSYYPGRGNEQFF	TGTGCCAGCAGTTATTACCCAGGGCGAGGTAATGAGCAGTTCTTC
TRBV19	NA	TRBJ1-5	TRBD1	CACRDRGLQPQHF	TGTGCCTGCCGGGACAGGGGGCTTCAGCCCCAGCATTTT
TRBV9	NA	TRBJ2-2	NA	CASSNTGTGELFF	TGTGCCAGCAGCAACACAGGCACCGGGGAGCTGTTTTTT
TRBV9	NA	TRBJ2-3	NA	CASSDSTGGTTDTQYF	TGTGCCAGCAGCGACAGTACGGGCGGGACCACAGATACGCAGTATTTT
TRBV6-5	once	TRBJ2-1	NA	CASSYAPGSHEQFF	TGTGCCAGCAGTTACGCGCCAGGGAGCCATGAGCAGTTCTTC